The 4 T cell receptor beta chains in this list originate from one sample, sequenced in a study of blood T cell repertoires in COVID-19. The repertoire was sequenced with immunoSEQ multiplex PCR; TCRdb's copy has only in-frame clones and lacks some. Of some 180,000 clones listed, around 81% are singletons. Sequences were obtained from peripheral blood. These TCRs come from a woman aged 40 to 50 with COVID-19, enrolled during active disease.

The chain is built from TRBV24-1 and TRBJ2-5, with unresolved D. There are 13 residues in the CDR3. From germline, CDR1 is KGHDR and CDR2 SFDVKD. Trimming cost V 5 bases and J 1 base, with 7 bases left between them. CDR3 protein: CATSVPLQETQYF. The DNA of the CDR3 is TGTGCCACCAGTGTCCCCCTCCAAGAGACCCAGTACTTC.

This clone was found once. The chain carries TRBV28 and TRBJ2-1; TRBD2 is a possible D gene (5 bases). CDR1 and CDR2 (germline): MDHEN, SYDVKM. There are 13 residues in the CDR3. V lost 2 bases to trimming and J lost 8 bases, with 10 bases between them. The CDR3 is CASSLAGGDEQFF. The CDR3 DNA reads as TGTGCCAGCAGTTTAGCCGGAGGCGATGAGCAGTTCTTC. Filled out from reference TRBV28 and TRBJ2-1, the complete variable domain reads DVKVTQSSRYLVKRTGEKVFLECVQDMDHENMFWYRQDPGLGLRLIYFSYDVKMKEKGDIPEGYSVSREKKERFSLILESASTNQTSMYLCASSLAGGDEQFFGPGTRLTVL.

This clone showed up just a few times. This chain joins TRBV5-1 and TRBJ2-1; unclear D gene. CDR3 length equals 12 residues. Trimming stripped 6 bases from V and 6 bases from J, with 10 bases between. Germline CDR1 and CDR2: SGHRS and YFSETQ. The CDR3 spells CASTFSPNEQFF. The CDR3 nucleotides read TGCGCCAGCACCTTCTCCCCCAATGAGCAGTTCTTC. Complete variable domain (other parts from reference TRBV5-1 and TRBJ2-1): KAGVTQTPRYLIKTRGQQVTLSCSPISGHRSVSWYQQTPGQGLQFLFEYFSETQRNKGNFPGRFSGRQFSNSRSEMNVSTLELGDSALYLCASTFSPNEQFFGPGTRLTVL.

For the CDR3, the DNA is TGTGCCAGCCACCTGAGTGGAGGGAACACTGAAGCTTTCTTT. Translated, it gives CASHLSGGNTEAFF. J is TRBJ1-1 and V is TRBV27; D is uncertain. V dropped 8 bases and J dropped 1 base, with 14 bases sitting between them. CDR3 length: 14 residues. The germline V gene has CDR1 MNHEY and CDR2 SMNVEV (reference sequence).